This T cell receptor beta chain was sequenced for a study of beta chain features in type 1 diabetes. This clone was observed a few times. CDR1 and CDR2 from the germline V gene are MNHEY and SMNVEV (reference sequence). The CDR3 spans 14 residues. V lost 5 bases and J lost 5, with 15 bases in between. Since all of the isolated RNA was reverse transcribed, expressed TCRB transcripts were what got sequenced. Measured with immunoSEQ multiplex PCR; TCRdb has only the in-frame clones, and not every one. The sample includes more than 300,000 clones, roughly 16% of them seen just once. Source material: naive CD4+ T cells from blood. This clonotype originated in a woman aged 18-35 years in good health. The rearrangement uses TRBV27 and TRBJ2-5, with D tentatively TRBD2 (6 bases). This CDR3 is CASSLGRPWETQYF. The CDR3, as DNA: TGTGCCAGCAGTCTGGGGAGGCCGTGGGAGACCCAGTACTTC.